This T cell receptor (beta chain) derives from a study of T cells in Graves' hyperthyroidism and ophthalmopathy. Study background: Once the initial diagnosis was made, peripheral blood was obtained before any treatment.

Points from the study as a whole: Through a model of 13 V-J features, ophthalmopathy was separated from stable hyperthyroidism.

Remarks on this clonotype: Its antigen is still unknown.

The CDR3 is 19 residues long. CDR1 and CDR2 (germline): MDHEN, SYDVKM. V lost 6 bases and J lost 2; bases outside the gene matches: 10. It was RNA transcripts that yielded the amplified TCR beta CDR3 regions. Carried out on the TCR CDR3, a first-round RT-PCR used the HTBI primer set. Via MiXCR, TCRdb re-called the multiplex PCR reads, giving one row per CDR3 protein. The profile shows hundreds of thousands of distinct CDR3 sequences, roughly 17% of them singletons. The chain is built from TRBV28 and TRBJ2-6, with 13 bases that match TRBD2. The origin of this receptor is a woman between 25 and 40 years old with Graves' hyperthyroidism. Sequenced input: blood. This CDR3 is CASSPRRTSGRAGANVLTF. Here the CDR3 DNA reads TGTGCCAGCAGCCCGCGTCGGACTAGCGGGAGAGCTGGGGCCAACGTCCTGACTTTC.